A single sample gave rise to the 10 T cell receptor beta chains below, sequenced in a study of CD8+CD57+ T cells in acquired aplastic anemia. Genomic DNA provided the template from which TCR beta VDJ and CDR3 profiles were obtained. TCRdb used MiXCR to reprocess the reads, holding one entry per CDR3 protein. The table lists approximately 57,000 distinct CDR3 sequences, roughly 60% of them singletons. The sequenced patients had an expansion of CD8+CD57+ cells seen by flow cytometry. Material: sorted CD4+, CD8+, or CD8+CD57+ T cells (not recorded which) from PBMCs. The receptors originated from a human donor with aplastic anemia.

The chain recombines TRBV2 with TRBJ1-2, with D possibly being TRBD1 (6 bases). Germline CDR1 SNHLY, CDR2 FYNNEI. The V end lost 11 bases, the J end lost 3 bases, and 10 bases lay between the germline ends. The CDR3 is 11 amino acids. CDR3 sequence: CASQGDYGYTF. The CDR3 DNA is TGTGCCTCACAGGGTGACTATGGCTACACCTTC.

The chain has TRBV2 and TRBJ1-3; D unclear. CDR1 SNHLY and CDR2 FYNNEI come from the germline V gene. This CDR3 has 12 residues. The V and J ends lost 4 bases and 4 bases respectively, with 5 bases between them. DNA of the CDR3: TGTGCCAGCAGTGGAGTGGGAAACACCATATATTTT. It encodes CASSGVGNTIYF. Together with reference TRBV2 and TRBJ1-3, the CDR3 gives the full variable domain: EPEVTQTPSHQVTQMGQEVILRCVPISNHLYFYWYRQILGQKVEFLVSFYNNEISEKSEIFDDQFSVERPDGSNFTLKIRSTKLEDSAMYFCASSGVGNTIYFGEGSWLTVV.

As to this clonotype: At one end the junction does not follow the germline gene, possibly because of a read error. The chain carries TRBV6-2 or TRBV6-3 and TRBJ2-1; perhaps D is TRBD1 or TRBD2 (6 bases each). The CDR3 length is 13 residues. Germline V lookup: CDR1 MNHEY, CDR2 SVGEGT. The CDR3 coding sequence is TGTGCCAGCGGGGGGCAGCGAAACAATGAGCGGTTCTTC. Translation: CASGGQRNNERFF.

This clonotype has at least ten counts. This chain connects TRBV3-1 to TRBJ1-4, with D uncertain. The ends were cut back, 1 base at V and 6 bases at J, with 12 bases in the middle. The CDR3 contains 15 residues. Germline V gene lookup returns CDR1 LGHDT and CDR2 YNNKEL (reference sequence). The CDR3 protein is CASSQASGGYEKLFF. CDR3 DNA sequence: TGTGCCAGCAGCCAAGCGTCAGGAGGGTATGAAAAACTGTTTTTT.

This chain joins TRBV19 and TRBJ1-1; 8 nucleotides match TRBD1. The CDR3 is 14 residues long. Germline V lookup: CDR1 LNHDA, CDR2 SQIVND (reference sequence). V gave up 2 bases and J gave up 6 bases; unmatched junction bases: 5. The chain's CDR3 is CASSIQGAGAEAFF. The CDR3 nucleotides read TGTGCCAGTAGTATACAGGGGGCTGGCGCTGAAGCTTTCTTT.

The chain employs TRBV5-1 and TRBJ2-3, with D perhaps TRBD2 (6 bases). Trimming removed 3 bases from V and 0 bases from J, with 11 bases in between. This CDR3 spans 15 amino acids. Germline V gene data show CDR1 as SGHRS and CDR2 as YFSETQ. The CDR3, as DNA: TGCGCCAGCAGCTCGGGACTGGTTAGCACAGATACGCAGTATTTT. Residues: CASSSGLVSTDTQYF.

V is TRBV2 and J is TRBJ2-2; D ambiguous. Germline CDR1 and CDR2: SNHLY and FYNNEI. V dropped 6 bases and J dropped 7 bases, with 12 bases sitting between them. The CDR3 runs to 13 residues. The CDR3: CASRQTPGGELFF. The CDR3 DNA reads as TGTGCCAGCAGGCAGACCCCGGGCGGGGAGCTGTTTTTT.

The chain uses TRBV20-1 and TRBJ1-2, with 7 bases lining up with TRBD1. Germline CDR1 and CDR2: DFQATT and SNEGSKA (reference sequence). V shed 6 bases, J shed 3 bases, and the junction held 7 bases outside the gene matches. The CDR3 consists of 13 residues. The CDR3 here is CSATDRLDYGYTF. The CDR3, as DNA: TGCAGTGCAACGGACAGGCTGGACTATGGCTACACCTTC.

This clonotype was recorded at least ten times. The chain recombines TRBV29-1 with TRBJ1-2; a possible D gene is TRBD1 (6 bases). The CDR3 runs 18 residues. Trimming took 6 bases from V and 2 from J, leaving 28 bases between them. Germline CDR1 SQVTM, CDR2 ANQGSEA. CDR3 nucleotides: TGCAGCGTCGGTTCCTCTATCCGGGACATAAACCTCAACTATGGCTACACCTTC. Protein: CSVGSSIRDINLNYGYTF.

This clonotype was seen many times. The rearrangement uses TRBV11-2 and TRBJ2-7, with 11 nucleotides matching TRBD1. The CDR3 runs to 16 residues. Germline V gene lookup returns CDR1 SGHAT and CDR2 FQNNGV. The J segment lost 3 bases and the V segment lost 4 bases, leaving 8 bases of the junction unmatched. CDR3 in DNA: TGTGCCAGCAGCTCGCGGACAGGGGGCGGTAGCTACGAGCAGTACTTC. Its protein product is CASSSRTGGGSYEQYF.